This T cell receptor (beta chain) appears in the sequencing data of a study of shared clonotypes between healthy human individuals. The CDR3 is made up of 15 amino acids. Germline assignment: CDR1 LNHDA and CDR2 SQIVND (reference sequence). The junction had 5 bases not matched to a gene; V was cut back by 3 bases and J by 7 bases. Healthy HIV-negative adults with no recent acute infections or vaccinations were recruited as donors. Researchers ran the assay at a deep level. Produced via immunoSEQ multiplex PCR; TCRdb's table is partial and in-frame only. This table holds 2 million to 2.5 million clones, 80% to 95% found once.

The chain couples TRBV19 to TRBJ2-2, with 10 nucleotides matching TRBD1. Source material: naive CD4+ T cells from PBMCs. The subset was: CD45RA+ positively selected. This receptor was identified in a man aged 18 to 29 in good health. Some clones in this sample may be carry-over from other donors' samples. The CDR3 coding sequence is TGTGCCAGTAGTATGGGGACAGGGGTTAGCGGGGAGCTGTTTTTT. It specifies CASSMGTGVSGELFF.